The 30 T cell receptor beta chains reported below all come from one sample, sequenced in a study of regulatory T cells in long-lasting Graves disease. With iRepertoire HTBI primers and Arm-PCR of CDR3 regions, TCR beta libraries were built. TCRdb reanalysed the multiplex PCR reads using MiXCR and keeps one entry per CDR3 protein. The data contain around 500,000 distinct CDR3 sequences, around 20% of them singletons. Stated time point: persistent/refractory GD, antithyroid drugs over 5 years with positive TRAb. Making the TCR library involved RNA that had been extracted from PBMCs. Sequenced material: peripheral blood mononuclear cells (PBMCs), taken when the disease was refractory, from a patient treated with antithyroid drugs. These receptors were obtained from a female donor with Graves disease.

This clonotype was counted many times. The chain uses TRBV6-1 and TRBJ2-5, with a tentative D call TRBD2 (6 bases). Trimming left V 5 bases short and J 3 bases short, with 10 bases between. CDR1 MNHNS and CDR2 SASEGT come from the germline V gene. This CDR3 comprises 13 residues. DNA for the CDR3: TGTGCCAGCAGTCCCCGACTAGAAGAGACCCAGTACTTC. This gives the protein CASSPRLEETQYF.

There are many counts of this clonotype. V is TRBV12-3 or TRBV12-4 and J is TRBJ1-1, with a weak D call TRBD1 (6 bases). The CDR3 has 13 residues. Deletions cut 6 bases from V and 3 bases from J, with 11 bases between. The CDR3 region is CASRTQGYTEAFF. Here the CDR3 DNA reads TGTGCCAGCAGGACGCAGGGGTACACTGAAGCTTTCTTT.

This clonotype was seen repeatedly, ten times or more. The rearrangement links TRBV28 to TRBJ1-1, with D perhaps TRBD1 (5 bases). The CDR3 runs 13 residues. Deletions cut 3 bases from V and 8 bases from J, with 13 bases between. Per germline, CDR1 MDHEN and CDR2 SYDVKM. The CDR3 here is CASSFVGHLEAFF. The CDR3 DNA sequence: TGTGCCAGCAGTTTCGTAGGACACCTCGAAGCTTTCTTT.

The chain links TRBV3-1 to TRBJ2-2; 7 bases align to TRBD1. CDR3 length: 17 amino acids. CDR1 is LGHDT and CDR2 is YNNKEL in the germline V gene (reference sequence). V shed 0 bases and J 0 bases; nucleotides not matched to a gene: 4. The CDR3 DNA reads TGTGCCAGCAGCCAAGATACAGGGGCTGCGAACACCGGGGAGCTGTTTTTT. Its translation: CASSQDTGAANTGELFF.

The chain combines TRBV24-1 with TRBJ2-1; 12 bases are a match to TRBD2. With V trimmed by 4 bases and J by 2 bases, 5 bases remained unmatched. The germline V gene encodes CDR1 KGHDR and CDR2 SFDVKD. The CDR3 extends over 17 amino acids. The DNA for the CDR3 is TGTGCCACCAGTGACCCAAGACTAGCGGGAGCCTACAATGAGCAGTTCTTC. Translated: CATSDPRLAGAYNEQFF.

This clonotype was counted at least ten times. The rearrangement links TRBV20-1 to TRBJ1-5, with 7 bases fitting TRBD1. J was trimmed by 9 bases and V by 4 bases; bases with no gene match: 6. This CDR3 has 12 residues. Germline CDR1 DFQATT, CDR2 SNEGSKA (reference sequence). As DNA, the CDR3 is TGCAGTGCTAAGGACAGGACGCGGCCCCAGCATTTT. Its protein is CSAKDRTRPQHF.

The rearrangement links TRBV3-1 to TRBJ1-1, with D maybe TRBD1 (5 bases). Germline V gene data show CDR1 as LGHDT and CDR2 as YNNKEL (reference sequence). V was pared by 4 bases and J by 0 bases, with 15 bases between. This CDR3 has 16 residues. In DNA, the CDR3 is TGTGCCAGCAGCCCCGGGGCCTGGACCATGAACACTGAAGCTTTCTTT. Encoded protein: CASSPGAWTMNTEAFF.

This clonotype was seen ten or more times. J is TRBJ2-7 and V is TRBV12-3 or TRBV12-4, with D uncertain. The CDR3 is made up of 14 amino acids. V was trimmed by 5 bases and J by 3 bases, leaving 14 bases between them. The CDR3 sequence is CASSDLGRSYEQYF. CDR3 nucleotides: TGTGCCAGCAGTGATCTAGGCAGGAGCTACGAGCAGTACTTC.

This clonotype has a count of ten or more. This chain links TRBV10-3 with TRBJ2-5; D remains ambiguous. CDR3 length: 13 residues. The germline CDR1 and CDR2 sequences are ENHRY and SYGVKD. V lost 4 bases and J lost 5, with 11 bases in between. This chain's CDR3 is CAISGRPLETQYF. Here the CDR3 DNA reads TGTGCCATCAGTGGCCGACCCCTGGAGACCCAGTACTTC.

At least ten counts were recorded for this clonotype. The chain couples TRBV7-8 to TRBJ2-7, with 10 positions matching TRBD1. J gave up 4 bases and V 1 base, and 4 bases lay outside the gene matches. CDR3 length equals 15 residues. CDR1 and CDR2 (germline): SGHVS, FQNEAQ. The CDR3 nucleotides are TGTGCCAGCAGCTTAGGGGGACAGGGGATTTACGAGCAGTACTTC. Its protein product is CASSLGGQGIYEQYF.

This clonotype has ten or more counts. The chain combines TRBV28 with TRBJ2-5; 8 bases agree with TRBD2. The germline V gene encodes CDR1 MDHEN and CDR2 SYDVKM. The CDR3 is 16 residues long. V shed 5 bases and J 3 bases; nucleotides not matched to a gene: 11. The CDR3 region is CASSPDLAGQKETQYF. The CDR3, as DNA: TGTGCCAGCAGTCCCGACCTAGCGGGCCAAAAAGAGACCCAGTACTTC.

The gene calls are TRBV6-1 and TRBJ2-5; a possible D gene is TRBD1 (5 bases). The DNA matches TRBJ2-7 better at its end, which makes the J call doubtful. This CDR3 has 14 amino acids. The germline CDR1 and CDR2 sequences are MNHNS and SASEGT. The CDR3 spells CASSNLGASYEQYF. As DNA, the CDR3 is TGTGCCAGCAGTAATCTTGGGGCATCATACGAGCAGTACTTC.

The chain has TRBV29-1 and TRBJ2-1; 11 nucleotides agree with TRBD2. V lost 2 bases to trimming and J lost 8 bases; unmatched junction nucleotides: 5. The CDR3 length is 14 residues. Germline-derived CDR1 and CDR2 are SQVTM and ANQGSEA. The CDR3 DNA reads TGCAGCGTTGAAACTAGCGGGAGATCGGATGAGCAGTTCTTC. Its protein product is CSVETSGRSDEQFF.

This clonotype was seen at least ten times. The V and J genes are TRBV12-3 or TRBV12-4 and TRBJ1-5, with 9 nucleotides matching TRBD1. The length of the CDR3 is 16 residues. Trimming took 4 bases from V and 6 from J; bases not matched to a gene: 10. DNA of the CDR3: TGTGCCAGCAGTTCACGCCTACAGGGGGCGGTTCAGCCCCAGCATTTT. It encodes CASSSRLQGAVQPQHF.

The V call is TRBV20-1, the J call TRBJ2-7; 9 positions agree with TRBD1. V dropped 1 base and J dropped 2; count of bases not matched to a gene: 3. CDR3 length: 14 residues. Per the germline V gene, CDR1 is DFQATT and CDR2 is SNEGSKA (reference sequence). This chain's CDR3 is CSARGGTGPYEQYF. CDR3 in DNA: TGCAGTGCTAGAGGTGGGACAGGGCCCTACGAGCAGTACTTC.

Of note for this clonotype: A much larger clonotype is one base distant, so this may be a read error. V and J are TRBV20-1 and TRBJ2-7; no clear D gene. Trimming removed 3 bases from V and 8 bases from J, with 14 bases in between. There are 12 residues in the CDR3. CDR1 DFQATT and CDR2 SNEGSKA come from the germline V gene (reference sequence). CDR3 nucleotides: TGCAGTGCTAGGGTCGGGCAATACCAGCAGTACTTC. Encoded protein: CSARVGQYQQYF.

This chain joins TRBV28 and TRBJ2-2; TRBD2 matches at 10 bases. The CDR3 covers 16 residues. J lost 6 bases, V lost 4 bases, and 8 bases had no gene match. The germline V gene encodes CDR1 MDHEN and CDR2 SYDVKM. The CDR3 DNA reads TGTGCCAGCAGTTCTTGGGCGGGACTAGCGTCCGGGGAGCTGTTTTTT. Its translation: CASSSWAGLASGELFF.

This clonotype was counted a few times. The CDR3 coding sequence is TGTGCCAGCAGTTACTCGACAGTCAACGAGCAGTACTTC. The encoded protein is CASSYSTVNEQYF. The chain uses TRBV6-6 and TRBJ2-7, with D maybe TRBD1 (5 bases). Germline V gene lookup returns CDR1 MNHNY and CDR2 SVGAGI (reference sequence). The CDR3 covers 13 residues. V lost 0 bases and J lost 5, with 8 bases in between.

The chain employs TRBV20-1 and TRBJ1-5; D uncertain. V was trimmed by 2 bases and J by 0 bases, leaving 8 bases between them. CDR1 is DFQATT, CDR2 SNEGSKA, per germline (reference sequence). This CDR3 spans 14 amino acids. The CDR3 sequence: CSARRLYSNQPQHF. In DNA, the CDR3 is TGCAGTGCTAGACGACTATATAGCAATCAGCCCCAGCATTTT.

The sample holds many counts of this clonotype. This rearrangement joins TRBV2 to TRBJ2-7; D is possibly TRBD2 (6 bases). The CDR3 is made up of 14 amino acids. The germline V gene has CDR1 SNHLY and CDR2 FYNNEI. Trimming removed 4 bases at V and 0 bases at J, with 10 bases between. The DNA of the CDR3 is TGTGCCAGCAGTGCCGGAGGGAGCTCCTACGAGCAGTACTTC. It translates to CASSAGGSSYEQYF.

The rearrangement joins TRBV20-1 to TRBJ2-5, with TRBD2 matching 12 bases. This CDR3 is built from 16 residues. Per the germline V gene, CDR1 is DFQATT and CDR2 is SNEGSKA (reference sequence). The CDR3 nucleotides are TGCAGCGACCCACTAGCGGGAGGCCGCGGGAGAGAGACCCAGTACTTC. Amino acid sequence: CSDPLAGGRGRETQYF.

The chain links TRBV3-1 to TRBJ2-7, with 13 bases aligning to TRBD2. The ends lost 3 bases at V and 7 bases at J; junction bases unmatched: 15. Germline V gene lookup returns CDR1 LGHDT and CDR2 YNNKEL (reference sequence). There are 18 residues in the CDR3. The CDR3 DNA is TGTGCCAGCAGCCACGCGCTTCGGACTAGCGGGGGCTCGAGGGAGCAGTACTTC. Protein product: CASSHALRTSGGSREQYF.

This clonotype appeared once. The J gene is TRBJ2-5, the V gene TRBV7-9, with TRBD2 matching over 11 bases. The CDR3 runs 17 residues. V trimming: 4 bases; J trimming: 5 bases; junction bases outside the gene matches: 12. Germline V gene lookup returns CDR1 SEHNR and CDR2 FQNEAQ (reference sequence). CDR3 nucleotide sequence: TGTGCCAGCAGCTCCGACGCCGGGCTAGCGGGAGGTGAGACCCAGTACTTC. Protein sequence: CASSSDAGLAGGETQYF.

This clonotype was observed many times. Here the CDR3 reads CASSEVPPEQYF. The CDR3 DNA follows: TGTGCCAGCAGTGAAGTCCCCCCCGAGCAGTACTTC. The V call is TRBV2, the J call TRBJ2-7; D ambiguous. The CDR3 sequence is 12 residues long. Trimming cost V 1 base and J 6 bases, with 7 bases left between them. The germline gives CDR1 SNHLY, CDR2 FYNNEI.

The chain is built from TRBV7-9 and TRBJ2-7; TRBD2 is a possible D gene (5 bases). The CDR3 contains 16 residues. Germline V CDR1 and CDR2: SEHNR, FQNEAQ (reference sequence). Trimming removed 8 bases at V and 3 bases at J, with 23 bases between. The CDR3 DNA follows: TGTGCCAGCTCACCATGGACCGTAGACGGGAACTACGAGCAGTACTTC. Its translation is CASSPWTVDGNYEQYF. The full variable domain, with the rest looked up from reference TRBV7-9 and TRBJ2-7, is DTGVSQNPRHKITKRGQNVTFRCDPISEHNRLYWYRQTLGQGPEFLTYFQNEAQLEKSRLLSDRFSAERPKGSFSTLEIQRTEQGDSAMYLCASSPWTVDGNYEQYFGPGTRLTVT.

The chain recombines TRBV4-3 with TRBJ2-7; possible D gene TRBD1, 5 bases. The V gene's germline CDR1 is LGHNA and CDR2 YSLEER. The CDR3 totals 15 residues. The V and J ends lost 4 bases and 0 bases respectively, with 13 bases between them. The CDR3, as DNA: TGCGCCAGCAGCCCGCGACAGTACGCCTCCTACGAGCAGTACTTC. It specifies CASSPRQYASYEQYF.

The V call is TRBV4-3, the J call TRBJ2-5; maybe TRBD2 (5 bases). V shed 0 bases and J shed 4 bases, with 15 bases lying between them. This CDR3 is built from 16 residues. Germline values: CDR1 LGHNA, CDR2 YSLEER. The CDR3 DNA reads as TGCGCCAGCAGCCAAGATCTTCAGGTGGGAGCAGAGACCCAGTACTTC. This sequence encodes CASSQDLQVGAETQYF.

This clonotype was found many times. CDR3 loop: CASSTPLTGLAKNIQYF. Written as DNA, the CDR3 is TGTGCCAGCAGTACCCCCCTTACAGGCCTAGCCAAAAACATTCAGTACTTC. The J gene is TRBJ2-4, the V gene TRBV28; maybe TRBD1 (5 bases). Trimming removed 5 bases at V and 0 bases at J, with 17 bases between. There are 17 residues in the CDR3. CDR1 and CDR2 (germline): MDHEN, SYDVKM.

Ten or more counts support this clonotype. V and J are TRBV6-1 and TRBJ2-7; D perhaps matches TRBD1 (5 bases). CDR3 length: 13 residues. Germline V gene sequence: CDR1 MNHNS, CDR2 SASEGT. With 5 bases removed from V and 0 bases from J, the gap between germline ends came to 8 bases. The CDR3 protein is CASSPTDSYEQYF. CDR3 in DNA: TGTGCCAGCAGTCCGACAGACTCCTACGAGCAGTACTTC.

This clonotype was counted at least ten times. The chain is built from TRBV6-9 and TRBJ2-5, with 7 bases identical to TRBD1. Trimming took 4 bases from V and 2 from J; bases not matched to a gene: 7. Germline V gene lookup returns CDR1 MNHGY and CDR2 SVAAGI. The CDR3 is made up of 15 amino acids. This CDR3 is CASSLVRTGQETQYF. Written as DNA, the CDR3 is TGTGCCAGCAGTTTAGTCCGGACAGGACAAGAGACCCAGTACTTC.